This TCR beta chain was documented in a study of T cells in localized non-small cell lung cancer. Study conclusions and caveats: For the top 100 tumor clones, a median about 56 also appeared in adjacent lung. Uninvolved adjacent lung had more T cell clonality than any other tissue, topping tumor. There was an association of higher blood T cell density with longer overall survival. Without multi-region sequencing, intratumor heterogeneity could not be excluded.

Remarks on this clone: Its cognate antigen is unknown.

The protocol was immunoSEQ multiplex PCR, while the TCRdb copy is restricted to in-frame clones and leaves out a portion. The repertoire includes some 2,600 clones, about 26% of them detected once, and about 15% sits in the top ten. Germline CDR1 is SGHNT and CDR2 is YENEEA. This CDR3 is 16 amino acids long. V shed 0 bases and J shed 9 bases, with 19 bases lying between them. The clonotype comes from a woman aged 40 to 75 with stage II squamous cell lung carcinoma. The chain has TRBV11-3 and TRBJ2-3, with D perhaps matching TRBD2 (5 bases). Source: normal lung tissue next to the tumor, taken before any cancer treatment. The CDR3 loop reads CASSLDGGSPRTTQYF. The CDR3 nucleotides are TGTGCCAGCAGCTTAGATGGTGGGAGCCCCCGGACGACGCAGTATTTT.